This paragraph covers one T cell receptor beta chain sequence. The data stem from a study of blood T cell repertoires in COVID-19. Across the study: Italy, Spain and the United States were the sources of the convalescent and acute COVID-19 samples. T cells, B-cell-depleted T cells, or PBMCs provided the cDNA or gDNA that served as material.

Sequenced by immunoSEQ multiplex PCR; TCRdb stores in-frame clones only, minus some. Here the sample spans approximately 42,000 clones, roughly 74% being singletons. This receptor was taken from an elderly man with acute or convalescent COVID-19. The material sequenced was peripheral blood.

This CDR3 is CASSLQGYTEAFF. The CDR3 DNA follows: TGTGCCAGCAGTCTCCAGGGTTACACTGAAGCTTTCTTT. This chain joins TRBV7-3 and TRBJ1-1; TRBD1 might be the D (5 bases). Trimming shortened V by 6 bases and J by 3 bases, and 11 bases separated the two germline ends. The CDR3 is 13 amino acids. Germline CDR1 and CDR2: SGHTA and FQGTGA.